This T cell receptor beta chain stems from a study of technical replicates of blood from a handful of donors (dated by TCRdb to about 2017). The germline V gene encodes CDR1 SQVTM and CDR2 ANQGSEA. The junction shows trimming of 6 bases on V and 4 bases on J, and the gene matches do not reach 11 bases of it. The CDR3 sequence holds 17 residues, the cysteine and phenylalanine included. Of all the DNA, just the CDR3 is kept, 51 bases in frame from base 1. About this clone: Its recognized antigen is unknown. It has no much larger one-base neighbor in the sample; base qualities were not kept.

Preparation of the library involved the immunoSEQ multiplex PCR assay. Entries here come from immuneACCESS through TCRdb and include only in-frame sequences with V and J called. Some clones fail to appear in such tables; in the studies checked, an unresolved V gene covers under half of the shortfall, and the cause of the remainder is unknown. This sample has approximately 79,000 clones in its table, and 80% to 95% of those were observed once. The ten largest clones represent about 0.35% of the sample. The source of this sequence is a human donor in good health. This receptor chain uses TRBV29-1 and TRBJ2-5; 16 central bases correspond to TRBD2. Sequences were obtained from T cells isolated from PBMCs. Here is the DNA: TGCAGCGTCGTTGGGACTAGCGGGAGGGCCTCCCCAGAGACCCAGTACTTC. It specifies CSVVGTSGRASPETQYF.